This TCR beta chain was captured in a study of blood T cell repertoires in COVID-19. TCRdb's copy holds only in-frame clones and misses some; the assay was immunoSEQ multiplex PCR. The top ten hold under 3.5% of the sample, which has some 300,000 clones, under 90% seen once. The CDR3 is 16 amino acids. In germline, CDR1 is KGHSH, CDR2 LQKENI. V was cut by 4 bases and J by 1 base, with 14 bases left in between. Those enrolled, adults aged about 18 to 89 years, came from 25 or so US areas. Sequenced sample: PBMCs or T cells enriched from blood (not recorded which). This TCR was sampled from a woman aged 45-65 years who had been exposed to COVID-19. The rearrangement joins TRBV18 to TRBJ1-5; D possibly corresponds to TRBD1 (6 bases). In DNA, the CDR3 is TGTGCCAGCTCACTATGGACAGCGGCGAGCAATCAGCCCCAGCATTTT. It codes for CASSLWTAASNQPQHF.